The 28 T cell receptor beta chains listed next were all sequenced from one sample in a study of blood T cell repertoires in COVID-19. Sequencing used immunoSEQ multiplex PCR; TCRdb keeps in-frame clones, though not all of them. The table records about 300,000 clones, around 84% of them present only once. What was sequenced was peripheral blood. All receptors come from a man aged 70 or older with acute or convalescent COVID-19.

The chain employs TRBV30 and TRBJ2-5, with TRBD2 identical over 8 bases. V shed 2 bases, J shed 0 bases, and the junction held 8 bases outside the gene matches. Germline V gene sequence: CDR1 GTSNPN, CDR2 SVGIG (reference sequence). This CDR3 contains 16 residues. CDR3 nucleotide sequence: TGTGCCTGGAGTAAAGGATTAGCGGGAAACCAAGAGACCCAGTACTTC. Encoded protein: CAWSKGLAGNQETQYF.

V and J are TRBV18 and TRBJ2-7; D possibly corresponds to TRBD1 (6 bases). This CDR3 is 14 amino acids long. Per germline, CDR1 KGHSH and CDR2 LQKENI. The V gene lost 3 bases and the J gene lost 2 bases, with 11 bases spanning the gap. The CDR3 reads CASSPDRNTYEQYF. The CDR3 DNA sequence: TGTGCCAGCTCACCCGACAGGAACACCTACGAGCAGTACTTC.

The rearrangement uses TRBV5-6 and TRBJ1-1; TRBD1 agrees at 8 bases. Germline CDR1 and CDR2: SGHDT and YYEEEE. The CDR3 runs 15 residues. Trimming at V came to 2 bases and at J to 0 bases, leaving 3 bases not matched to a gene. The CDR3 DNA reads TGTGCCAGCAGCTTACAGGGGGGAATGAACACTGAAGCTTTCTTT. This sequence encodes CASSLQGGMNTEAFF. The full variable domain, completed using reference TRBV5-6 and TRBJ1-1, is DAGVTQSPTHLIKTRGQQVTLRCSPKSGHDTVSWYQQALGQGPQFIFQYYEEEERQRGNFPDRFSGHQFPNYSSELNVNALLLGDSALYLCASSLQGGMNTEAFFGQGTRLTVV.

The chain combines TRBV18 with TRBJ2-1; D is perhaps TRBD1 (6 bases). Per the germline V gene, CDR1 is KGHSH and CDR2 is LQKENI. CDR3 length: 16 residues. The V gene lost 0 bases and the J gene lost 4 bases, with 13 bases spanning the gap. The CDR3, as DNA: TGTGCCAGCTCACCACCTCGACAGGTGGGATACAATGAGCAGTTCTTC. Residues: CASSPPRQVGYNEQFF.

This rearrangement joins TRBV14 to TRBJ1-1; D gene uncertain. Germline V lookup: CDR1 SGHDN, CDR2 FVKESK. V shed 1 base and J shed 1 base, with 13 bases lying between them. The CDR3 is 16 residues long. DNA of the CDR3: TGTGCCAGCAGCCAAGGTGTTAGGGCGGGGAACACTGAAGCTTTCTTT. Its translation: CASSQGVRAGNTEAFF. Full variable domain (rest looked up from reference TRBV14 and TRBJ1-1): EAGVTQFPSHSVIEKGQTVTLRCDPISGHDNLYWYRRVMGKEIKFLLHFVKESKQDESGMPNNRFLAERTGGTYSTLKVQPAELEDSGVYFCASSQGVRAGNTEAFFGQGTRLTVV.

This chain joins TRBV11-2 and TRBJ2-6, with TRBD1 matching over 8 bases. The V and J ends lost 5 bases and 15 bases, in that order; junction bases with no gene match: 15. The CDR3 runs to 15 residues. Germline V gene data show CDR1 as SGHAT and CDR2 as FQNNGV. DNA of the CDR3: TGTGCCAGCAGCCGTGGACAGGGTACGAATTATGACCTGACTTTC. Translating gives CASSRGQGTNYDLTF.

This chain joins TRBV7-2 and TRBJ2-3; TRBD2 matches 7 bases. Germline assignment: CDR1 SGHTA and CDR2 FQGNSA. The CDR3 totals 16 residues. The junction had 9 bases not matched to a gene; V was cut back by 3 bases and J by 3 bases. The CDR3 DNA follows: TGTGCCAGCAGCTTTGGGGGAGGGCCGGTGACAGATACGCAGTATTTT. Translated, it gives CASSFGGGPVTDTQYF.

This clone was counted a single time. DNA for the CDR3: TGTGCCAGCAGCCTTACGACTAGCACAGATACGCAGTATTTT. Its translation is CASSLTTSTDTQYF. This chain links TRBV14 with TRBJ2-3; no definite D call. V was shortened by 4 bases and J by 0 bases, with 8 bases between the two germline ends. CDR1 is SGHDN, CDR2 FVKESK, per germline. There are 14 residues in the CDR3. The variable domain in full, with the rest retrieved from reference TRBV14 and TRBJ2-3, is EAGVTQFPSHSVIEKGQTVTLRCDPISGHDNLYWYRRVMGKEIKFLLHFVKESKQDESGMPNNRFLAERTGGTYSTLKVQPAELEDSGVYFCASSLTTSTDTQYFGPGTRLTVL.

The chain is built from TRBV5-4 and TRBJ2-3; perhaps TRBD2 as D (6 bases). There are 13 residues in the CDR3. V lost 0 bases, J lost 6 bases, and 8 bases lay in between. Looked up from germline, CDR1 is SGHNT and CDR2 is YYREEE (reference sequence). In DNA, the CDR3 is TGTGCCAGCAGCTTGGGAAGCGGGGATACGCAGTATTTT. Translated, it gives CASSLGSGDTQYF.

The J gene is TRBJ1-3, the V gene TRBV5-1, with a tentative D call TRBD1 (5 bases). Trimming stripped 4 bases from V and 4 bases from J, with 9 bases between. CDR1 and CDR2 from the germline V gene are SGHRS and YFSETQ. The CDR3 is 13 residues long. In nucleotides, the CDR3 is TGCGCCAGCAGCCTGCGACAGGGAAACACCATATATTTT. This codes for CASSLRQGNTIYF.

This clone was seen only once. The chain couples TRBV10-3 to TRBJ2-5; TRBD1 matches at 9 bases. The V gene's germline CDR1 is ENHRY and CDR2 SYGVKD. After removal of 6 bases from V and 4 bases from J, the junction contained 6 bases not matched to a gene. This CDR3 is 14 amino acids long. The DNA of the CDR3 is TGTGCCATCAGCCCGGGGACAGGGCGAGAGACCCAGTACTTC. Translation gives CAISPGTGRETQYF.

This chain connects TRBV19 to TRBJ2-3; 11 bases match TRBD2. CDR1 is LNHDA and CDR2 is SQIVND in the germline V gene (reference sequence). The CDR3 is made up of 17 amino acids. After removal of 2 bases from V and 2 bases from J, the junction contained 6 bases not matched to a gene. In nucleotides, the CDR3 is TGTGCCAGTAGTATAACAAAGACTAGCGGGGTCACAGATACGCAGTATTTT. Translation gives CASSITKTSGVTDTQYF.

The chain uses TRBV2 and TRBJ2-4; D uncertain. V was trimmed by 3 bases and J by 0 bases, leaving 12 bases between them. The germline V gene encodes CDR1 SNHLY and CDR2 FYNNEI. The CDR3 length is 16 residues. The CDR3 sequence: CASSEVATTAKNIQYF. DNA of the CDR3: TGTGCCAGCAGTGAGGTCGCCACTACAGCCAAAAACATTCAGTACTTC.

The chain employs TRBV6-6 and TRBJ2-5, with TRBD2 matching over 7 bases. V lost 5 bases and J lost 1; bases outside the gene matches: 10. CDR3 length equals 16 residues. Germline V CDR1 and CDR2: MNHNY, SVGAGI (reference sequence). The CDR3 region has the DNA TGTGCCAGCAGTCCAACTCAGCGGGGTGGCCAAGAGACCCAGTACTTC. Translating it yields CASSPTQRGGQETQYF.

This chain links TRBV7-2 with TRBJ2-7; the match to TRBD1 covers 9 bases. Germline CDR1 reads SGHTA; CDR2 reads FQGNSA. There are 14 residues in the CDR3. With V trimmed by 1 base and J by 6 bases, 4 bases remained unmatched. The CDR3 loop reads CASSLVGQGTEQYF. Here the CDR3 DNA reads TGTGCCAGCAGCTTAGTGGGACAGGGAACCGAGCAGTACTTC.

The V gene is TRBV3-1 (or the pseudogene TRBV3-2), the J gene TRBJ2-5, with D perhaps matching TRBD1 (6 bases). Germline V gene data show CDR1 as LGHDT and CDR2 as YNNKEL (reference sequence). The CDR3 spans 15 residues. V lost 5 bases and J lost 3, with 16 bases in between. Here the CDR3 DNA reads TGTGCCAGCAGCGCCGGGACAAATCAAGAAGAGACCCAGTACTTC. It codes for CASSAGTNQEETQYF.

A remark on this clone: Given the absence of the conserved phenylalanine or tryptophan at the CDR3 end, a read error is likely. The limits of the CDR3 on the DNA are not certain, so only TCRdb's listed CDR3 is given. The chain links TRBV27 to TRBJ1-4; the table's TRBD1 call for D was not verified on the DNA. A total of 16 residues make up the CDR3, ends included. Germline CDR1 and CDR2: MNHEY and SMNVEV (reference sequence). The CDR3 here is CASSFATVPKHDISIL.

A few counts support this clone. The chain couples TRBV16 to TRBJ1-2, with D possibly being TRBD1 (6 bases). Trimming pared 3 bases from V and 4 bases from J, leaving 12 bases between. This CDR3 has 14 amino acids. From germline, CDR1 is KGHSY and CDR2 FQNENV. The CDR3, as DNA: TGTGCCAGCAGCCAGGGGACATCGGTCTATGGCTACACCTTC. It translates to CASSQGTSVYGYTF.

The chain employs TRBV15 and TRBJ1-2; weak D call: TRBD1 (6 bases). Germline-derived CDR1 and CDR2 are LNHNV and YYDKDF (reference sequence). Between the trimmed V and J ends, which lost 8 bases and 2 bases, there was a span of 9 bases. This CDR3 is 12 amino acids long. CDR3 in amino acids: CATSDSNYGYTF. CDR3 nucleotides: TGTGCCACCTCGGACAGCAACTATGGCTACACCTTC.

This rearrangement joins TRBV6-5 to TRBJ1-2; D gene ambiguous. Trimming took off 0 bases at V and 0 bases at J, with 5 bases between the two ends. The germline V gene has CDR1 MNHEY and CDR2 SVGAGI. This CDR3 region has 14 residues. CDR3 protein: CASSYSGTNYGYTF. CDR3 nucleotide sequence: TGTGCCAGCAGTTACTCCGGGACTAACTATGGCTACACCTTC.

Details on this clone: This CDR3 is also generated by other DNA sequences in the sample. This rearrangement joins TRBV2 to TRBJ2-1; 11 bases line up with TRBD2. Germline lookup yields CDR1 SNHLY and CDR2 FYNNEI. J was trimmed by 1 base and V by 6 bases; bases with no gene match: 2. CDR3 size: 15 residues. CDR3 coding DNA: TGTGCCAGCAGGCGACTAGCGGGATCCTACAATGAGCAGTTCTTC. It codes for CASRRLAGSYNEQFF.

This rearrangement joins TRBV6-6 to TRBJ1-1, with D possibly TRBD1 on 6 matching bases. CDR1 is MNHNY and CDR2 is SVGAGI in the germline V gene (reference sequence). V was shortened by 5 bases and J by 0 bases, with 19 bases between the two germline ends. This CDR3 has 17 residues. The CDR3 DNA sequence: TGTGCCAGCAGTCAGTCCAGGGGCCCACTCATGAACACTGAAGCTTTCTTT. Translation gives CASSQSRGPLMNTEAFF.

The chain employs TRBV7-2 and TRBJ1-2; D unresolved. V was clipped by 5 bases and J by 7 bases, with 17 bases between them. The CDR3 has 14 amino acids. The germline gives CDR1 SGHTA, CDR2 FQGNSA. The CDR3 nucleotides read TGTGCCAGCAGCCCGTCAGTGGCTTTGGTTGGCTACACCTTC. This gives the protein CASSPSVALVGYTF.

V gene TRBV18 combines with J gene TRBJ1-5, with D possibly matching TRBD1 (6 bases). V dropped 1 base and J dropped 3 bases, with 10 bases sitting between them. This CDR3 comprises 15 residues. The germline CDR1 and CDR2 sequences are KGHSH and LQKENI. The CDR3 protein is CASSPQRQANQPQHF. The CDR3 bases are TGTGCCAGCTCACCACAACGACAGGCCAATCAGCCCCAGCATTTT.

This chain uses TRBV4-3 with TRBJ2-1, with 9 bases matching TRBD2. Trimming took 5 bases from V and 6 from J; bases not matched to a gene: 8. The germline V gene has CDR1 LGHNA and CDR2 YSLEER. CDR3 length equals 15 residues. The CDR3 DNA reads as TGCGCCAGCAGCGTGATAGCGGGAGCGTTCAATGAGCAGTTCTTC. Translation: CASSVIAGAFNEQFF.

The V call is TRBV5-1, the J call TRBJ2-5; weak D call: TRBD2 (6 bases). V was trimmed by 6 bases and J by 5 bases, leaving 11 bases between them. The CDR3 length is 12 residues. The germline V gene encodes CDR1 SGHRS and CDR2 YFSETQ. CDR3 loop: CASKEGYETQYF. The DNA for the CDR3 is TGCGCCAGCAAGGAGGGGTACGAGACCCAGTACTTC.

CDR3 coding DNA: TGTGCCAGCAGGGGAGGAGCGGGAGGGCCCTACGAGCAGTACTTC. Residues: CASRGGAGGPYEQYF. The chain employs TRBV28 and TRBJ2-7, with 10 bases fitting TRBD2. The CDR3 runs 15 residues. Germline assignment: CDR1 MDHEN and CDR2 SYDVKM. The junction had 7 bases not matched to a gene; V was cut back by 6 bases and J by 2 bases. The whole variable domain, filled in from reference TRBV28 and TRBJ2-7, reads DVKVTQSSRYLVKRTGEKVFLECVQDMDHENMFWYRQDPGLGLRLIYFSYDVKMKEKGDIPEGYSVSREKKERFSLILESASTNQTSMYLCASRGGAGGPYEQYFGPGTRLTVT.

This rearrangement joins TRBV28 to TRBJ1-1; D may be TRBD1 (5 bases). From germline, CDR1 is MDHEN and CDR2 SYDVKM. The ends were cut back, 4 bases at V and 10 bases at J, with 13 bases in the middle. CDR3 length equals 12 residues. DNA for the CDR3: TGTGCCAGCAGTTACCGGACACCCTTAGCTTTCTTT. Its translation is CASSYRTPLAFF.